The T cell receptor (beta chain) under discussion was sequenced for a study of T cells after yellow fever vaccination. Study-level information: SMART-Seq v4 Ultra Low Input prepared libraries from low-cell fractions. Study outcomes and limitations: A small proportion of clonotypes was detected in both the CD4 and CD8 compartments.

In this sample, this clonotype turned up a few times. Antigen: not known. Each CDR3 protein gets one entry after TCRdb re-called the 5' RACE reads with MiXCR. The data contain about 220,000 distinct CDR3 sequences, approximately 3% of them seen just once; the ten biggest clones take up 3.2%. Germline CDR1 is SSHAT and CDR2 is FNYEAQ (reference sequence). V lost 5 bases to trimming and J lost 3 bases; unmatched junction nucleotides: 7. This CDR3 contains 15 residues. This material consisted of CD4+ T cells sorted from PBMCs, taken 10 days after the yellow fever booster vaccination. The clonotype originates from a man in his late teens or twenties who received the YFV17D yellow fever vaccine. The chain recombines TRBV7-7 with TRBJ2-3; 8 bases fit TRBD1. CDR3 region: CASSLGTGETDTQYF. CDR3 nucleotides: TGTGCCAGCAGCCTAGGGACAGGCGAGACAGATACGCAGTATTTT.